The 27 T cell receptor beta chains presented below share a single source sample, sequenced in a study of T cell repertoires in cytomegalovirus infection. For these receptors, no antigen is known. TCRdb passed the reads through MiXCR, listing each CDR3 protein once. The repertoire holds a few hundred thousand distinct CDR3 sequences, with about 40% as singletons. The material was cultured PBMCs, obtained from culture after CMV antigen stimulation. The receptors shown here come from a human donor in good health (CMV status not recorded). Some clones in this sample may be carry-over from other donors' samples.

This clonotype was counted between two and nine times. The V call is TRBV7-9, the J call TRBJ2-5; perhaps TRBD1 as D (6 bases). The V gene's germline CDR1 is SEHNR and CDR2 FQNEAQ (reference sequence). Between the trimmed V and J ends, which lost 3 bases and 11 bases, there was a span of 13 bases. The CDR3 runs 12 residues. Here the CDR3 reads CASSFLPGHQYF. DNA for the CDR3: TGTGCCAGCAGCTTTCTCCCGGGACATCAGTACTTC.

CDR3 protein: CASRGGVLPYEQYF. CDR3 in DNA: TGTGCCAGCAGAGGTGGCGTACTGCCCTACGAGCAGTACTTC. V usage is TRBV11-2 and J usage is TRBJ2-7; D gene uncertain. V lost 6 bases, J lost 2 bases, and 14 bases lay in between. The germline CDR1 and CDR2 sequences are SGHAT and FQNNGV. The CDR3 spans 14 residues.

The V call is TRBV5-6, the J call TRBJ1-1; TRBD1 is a possible D gene (5 bases). Trimming shortened V by 4 bases and J by 1 base, and 11 bases separated the two germline ends. The germline V gene encodes CDR1 SGHDT and CDR2 YYEEEE. CDR3 size: 14 residues. The CDR3 here is CASSRLQANTEAFF. Here the CDR3 DNA reads TGTGCCAGCAGCCGTTTACAGGCGAACACTGAAGCTTTCTTT.

This clonotype was seen a few times. The rearrangement uses TRBV7-2 and TRBJ1-6; D is unclear. Germline V gives CDR1 SGHTA, CDR2 FQGNSA. With 1 base removed from V and 10 bases from J, the gap between germline ends came to 14 bases. The CDR3 is made up of 15 amino acids. CDR3 nucleotide sequence: TGTGCCAGCAGCTTAGAAGGGCCGTTGTGGTCACCCCTCCACTTT. This gives the protein CASSLEGPLWSPLHF.

The chain has TRBV7-9 and TRBJ2-7; a weak D match, TRBD2 (5 bases). V was pared by 4 bases and J by 8 bases, with 9 bases between. There are 11 residues in the CDR3. Germline V lookup: CDR1 SEHNR, CDR2 FQNEAQ (reference sequence). The CDR3 reads CASSSGRQQYF. CDR3 bases: TGTGCCAGCAGCTCGGGAAGGCAGCAGTACTTC.

This clonotype has a handful of counts. CDR3 protein: CASSLPGLSSYNEQFF. The CDR3, as DNA: TGTGCCAGCAGCTTGCCGGGACTTTCCTCCTACAATGAGCAGTTCTTC. V and J are TRBV7-2 and TRBJ2-1, with a tentative D call TRBD2 (6 bases). The CDR3 totals 16 residues. Germline V gene sequence: CDR1 SGHTA, CDR2 FQGNSA. With 3 bases removed from V and 0 bases from J, the gap between germline ends came to 12 bases.

This clonotype was recorded a few times. The chain carries TRBV7-9 and TRBJ2-5, with D hard to call. The CDR3 has 13 amino acids. Trimming took 4 bases from V and 1 from J, leaving 7 bases between them. The germline gives CDR1 SEHNR, CDR2 FQNEAQ (reference sequence). This CDR3 reads CASSSPIQETQYF. The CDR3 DNA reads as TGTGCCAGCAGCTCACCTATCCAAGAGACCCAGTACTTC.

J is TRBJ2-5 and V is TRBV7-2; 7 bases are shared with TRBD1. V shed 6 bases, J shed 5 bases, and the junction held 6 bases outside the gene matches. Germline V CDR1 and CDR2: SGHTA, FQGNSA. This CDR3 is 13 amino acids long. CDR3 loop: CASRTGFGETQYF. The CDR3 region has the DNA TGTGCCAGCAGGACAGGGTTTGGGGAGACCCAGTACTTC. Supplemented by reference TRBV7-2 and TRBJ2-5, the full variable domain reads GAGVSQSPSNKVTEKGKDVELRCDPISGHTALYWYRQSLGQGLEFLIYFQGNSAPDKSGLPSDRFSAERTGGSVSTLTIQRTQQEDSAVYLCASRTGFGETQYFGPGTRLLVL.

The chain has TRBV7-8 and TRBJ1-5; TRBD1 aligns across 9 bases. Germline CDR1 and CDR2: SGHVS and FQNEAQ. This CDR3 comprises 16 residues. J gave up 1 base and V 3 bases, and 4 bases lay outside the gene matches. The CDR3 protein is CASSFGDRVSNQPQHF. The CDR3 DNA reads TGTGCCAGCAGCTTTGGGGACAGGGTGAGCAATCAGCCCCAGCATTTT. The whole variable domain, filled in from reference TRBV7-8 and TRBJ1-5, reads GAGVSQSPRYKVAKRGQDVALRCDPISGHVSLFWYQQALGQGPEFLTYFQNEAQLDKSGLPSDRFFAERPEGSVSTLKIQRTQQEDSAVYLCASSFGDRVSNQPQHFGDGTRLSIL.

The gene calls are TRBV10-3 and TRBJ1-6; D perhaps matches TRBD1 (5 bases). The V and J ends lost 5 bases and 5 bases respectively, with 13 bases between them. The germline V gene encodes CDR1 ENHRY and CDR2 SYGVKD. The CDR3 runs to 15 residues. Written as DNA, the CDR3 is TGTGCCATCAGTTATCGGACACAAGATAATTCACCCCTCCACTTT. Translated: CAISYRTQDNSPLHF.

This chain uses TRBV11-2 with TRBJ2-1, with 10 bases identical to TRBD2. The germline gives CDR1 SGHAT, CDR2 FQNNGV. Trimming removed 5 bases from V and 8 bases from J; junction bases left unmatched: 9. The CDR3 sequence is 15 residues long. The CDR3 is CASSQRGGGNDEQFF. CDR3 coding DNA: TGTGCCAGCAGCCAGCGGGGGGGTGGCAACGATGAGCAGTTCTTC.

The rearrangement uses TRBV12-3 or TRBV12-4 and TRBJ1-3; no clear D. With 8 bases removed from V and 10 bases from J, the gap between germline ends came to 27 bases. The length of the CDR3 is 16 residues. The CDR3 DNA is TGTGCCAGCCCGGTCAAAATCACAGACGCGGCTAATACCATATATTTT. It translates to CASPVKITDAANTIYF.

There are a few counts of this clonotype. The J gene is TRBJ2-7, the V gene TRBV7-2; 8 nucleotides agree with TRBD1. The CDR3 is made up of 16 amino acids. The V gene's germline CDR1 is SGHTA and CDR2 FQGNSA. Trimming at V came to 5 bases and at J to 3 bases, leaving 12 bases not matched to a gene. DNA for the CDR3: TGTGCCAGCAGCAAGGGTTCCGCCGGGACAGGCTACGAGCAGTACTTC. As protein: CASSKGSAGTGYEQYF.

CDR3 loop: CASSLAGATYNEQFF. CDR3 in DNA: TGTGCCAGCAGCTTAGCAGGGGCAACCTACAATGAGCAGTTCTTC. The rearrangement joins TRBV5-4 to TRBJ2-1; weak D call: TRBD1 (6 bases). The CDR3 is 15 amino acids. The V gene's germline CDR1 is SGHNT and CDR2 YYREEE (reference sequence). Trimming stripped 2 bases from V and 2 bases from J, with 11 bases between.

The rearrangement links TRBV19 to TRBJ2-1, with 7 bases identical to TRBD1. Germline loops: CDR1 LNHDA, CDR2 SQIVND (reference sequence). V dropped 0 bases and J dropped 6; count of bases not matched to a gene: 5. The CDR3 extends over 15 amino acids. The CDR3 DNA sequence: TGTGCCAGTAGTATAGACGGACAGGACAGCAATGAGCAGTTCTTC. It yields the protein CASSIDGQDSNEQFF.

The V gene is TRBV20-1, the J gene TRBJ1-4; a possible D gene is TRBD1 (5 bases). The CDR3 length is 13 residues. Trimming pared 7 bases from V and 4 bases from J, leaving 13 bases between. The germline V gene encodes CDR1 DFQATT and CDR2 SNEGSKA (reference sequence). CDR3 nucleotides: TGCAGTGTTTTGGGGGTTGATAATGAAAAACTGTTTTTT. Its protein is CSVLGVDNEKLFF.

This clonotype was seen only once. V and J are TRBV6-1 and TRBJ1-6; D not certain. The germline V gene has CDR1 MNHNS and CDR2 SASEGT. The CDR3 consists of 16 residues. The V and J ends lost 0 bases and 7 bases respectively, with 13 bases between them. CDR3 residues: CASSEAGPTRNSPLHF. DNA for the CDR3: TGTGCCAGCAGTGAAGCTGGACCGACACGAAATTCACCCCTCCACTTT.

V and J are TRBV10-3 and TRBJ2-1; 9 bases map to TRBD2. Germline CDR1 and CDR2: ENHRY and SYGVKD. The CDR3 is made up of 14 amino acids. The trim removed 8 bases at V and 7 bases at J, leaving 9 bases unmatched. Here the CDR3 reads CAIGGLARTNEQFF. The CDR3 nucleotides read TGTGCCATCGGAGGACTAGCGAGAACGAATGAGCAGTTCTTC.

The chain recombines TRBV20-1 with TRBJ1-2; no clear D gene. The CDR3 is 13 residues long. The V gene lost 4 bases and the J gene lost 3 bases, with 12 bases spanning the gap. Looked up from germline, CDR1 is DFQATT and CDR2 is SNEGSKA (reference sequence). CDR3 in amino acids: CSAIMDLDYGYTF. The CDR3, as DNA: TGCAGTGCTATAATGGATTTGGACTATGGCTACACCTTC.

This chain joins TRBV29-1 and TRBJ1-2; maybe TRBD1 (6 bases). V was shortened by 1 base and J by 4 bases, with 16 bases between the two germline ends. The germline V gene has CDR1 SQVTM and CDR2 ANQGSEA. The CDR3 sequence is 15 residues long. The CDR3 here is CSVEGISVRGYGYTF. CDR3 coding DNA: TGCAGCGTTGAAGGAATATCTGTCAGGGGCTATGGCTACACCTTC.

This sequence joins TRBV20-1 and TRBJ1-1; tentative D call: TRBD1 (5 bases). This CDR3 comprises 12 residues. From germline, CDR1 is DFQATT and CDR2 SNEGSKA (reference sequence). V was shortened by 3 bases and J by 4 bases, with 9 bases between the two germline ends. The CDR3 region is CSARGGGTEAFF. In nucleotides, the CDR3 is TGCAGTGCTAGGGGGGGGGGCACTGAAGCTTTCTTT.

This chain links TRBV20-1 with TRBJ1-2; possibly TRBD1 for D (5 bases). Trimming cost V 5 bases and J 3 bases, with 19 bases left between them. The CDR3 is made up of 15 amino acids. Germline assignment: CDR1 DFQATT and CDR2 SNEGSKA (reference sequence). The CDR3 region has the DNA TGCAGTGCTGCATCGCAATTTGGGGGGGACTATGGCTACACCTTC. Translated, it gives CSAASQFGGDYGYTF.

The CDR3 is CASSPRDRYTEAFF. The CDR3 DNA sequence: TGTGCCAGCAGCCCAAGAGACAGATACACTGAAGCTTTCTTT. The genes are TRBV7-2 and TRBJ1-1; possible D gene TRBD1, 5 bases. Germline lookup yields CDR1 SGHTA and CDR2 FQGNSA. The CDR3 is 14 amino acids. The V and J ends lost 5 bases and 3 bases respectively, with 13 bases between them.

This chain uses TRBV24-1 with TRBJ1-1; D is uncertain. Trimming removed 1 base at V and 7 bases at J, with 6 bases between. CDR1 KGHDR and CDR2 SFDVKD come from the germline V gene. CDR3 length equals 12 residues. CDR3 nucleotide sequence: TGTGCCACCAGTGATTTCAGGAATGAAGCTTTCTTT. It is translated as CATSDFRNEAFF.

The chain carries TRBV3-1 and TRBJ2-1; 9 bases agree with TRBD2. CDR3 length: 14 amino acids. Per the germline V gene, CDR1 is LGHDT and CDR2 is YNNKEL (reference sequence). The ends lost 1 base at V and 7 bases at J; junction bases unmatched: 2. The CDR3 sequence: CASSQGSGGNEQFF. The DNA for the CDR3 is TGTGCCAGCAGCCAAGGTAGCGGGGGAAATGAGCAGTTCTTC.

This clonotype has a count of ten or more. The chain is built from TRBV20-1 and TRBJ2-7, with D unresolved. This CDR3 is built from 15 residues. The V gene's germline CDR1 is DFQATT and CDR2 SNEGSKA (reference sequence). The ends were cut back, 4 bases at V and 4 bases at J, with 20 bases in the middle. CDR3 sequence: CSAISGSGGQYEQYF. The CDR3 bases are TGCAGTGCTATCTCTGGATCAGGTGGGCAATACGAGCAGTACTTC.

The chain is built from TRBV27 and TRBJ2-1; 7 nucleotides match TRBD2. V gave up 5 bases and J gave up 1 base; unmatched junction bases: 5. CDR1 is MNHEY and CDR2 is SMNVEV in the germline V gene (reference sequence). The CDR3 sequence is 15 residues long. CDR3 nucleotides: TGTGCCAGCAGTCCTCACGGGGGGTCCTACAATGAGCAGTTCTTC. It encodes CASSPHGGSYNEQFF.